One sample yielded the 16 T cell receptor beta chains listed below, sequenced in a study of OX40 agonist ivuxolimab in advanced cancers. Measured with immunoSEQ multiplex PCR; TCRdb has only the in-frame clones, and not every one. The profile shows under 85,000 clones, 85% to 90% of them singletons. This material consisted of CD4+ or CD8+ T cells sorted from blood, taken in a trial of the OX40 agonist ivuxolimab. These receptors all come from an adult with an advanced solid tumor such as melanoma, head and neck, liver or kidney cancer.

The CDR3 bases are TGTGCCAGCAGACAGGACAGGGAGCAGGGCTACACCTTC. Its translation is CASRQDREQGYTF. The chain couples TRBV13 to TRBJ1-2; 8 bases agree with TRBD1. With 6 bases clipped from V and 8 bases from J, the junction kept 8 bases outside the gene matches. Germline assignment: CDR1 PRHDT and CDR2 FYEKMQ (reference sequence). CDR3 length: 13 amino acids.

CDR3 sequence: CASRARLAGGPEQFF. The CDR3 region has the DNA TGTGCCAGCAGGGCTCGACTAGCGGGGGGCCCGGAGCAGTTCTTC. This chain uses TRBV2 with TRBJ2-1, with 13 bases that match TRBD2. Germline V gene data show CDR1 as SNHLY and CDR2 as FYNNEI. This CDR3 spans 15 amino acids. V trimming: 6 bases; J trimming: 10 bases; junction bases outside the gene matches: 9.

V usage is TRBV6-5 and J usage is TRBJ1-1; 10 nucleotides line up with TRBD1. The CDR3 sequence is 15 residues long. Germline values: CDR1 MNHEY, CDR2 SVGAGI. V was clipped by 3 bases and J by 5 bases; unmatched bases: 6. As DNA, the CDR3 is TGTGCCAGCAGTTATTCCGGGACAGGGGTGACTGAAGCTTTCTTT. Translating it yields CASSYSGTGVTEAFF.

V is TRBV18 and J is TRBJ2-2; 8 bases match TRBD1. Germline-derived CDR1 and CDR2 are KGHSH and LQKENI. CDR3 size: 14 residues. After removal of 6 bases from V and 4 bases from J, the junction contained 4 bases not matched to a gene. The CDR3 DNA reads TGTGCCAGCTCTCCAGGGGGCGGCACCGGGGAGCTGTTTTTT. It encodes CASSPGGGTGELFF.

This clone has a handful of counts. V usage is TRBV6-6 and J usage is TRBJ1-1; D might be TRBD1 (6 bases). V was pared by 11 bases and J by 0 bases, with 13 bases between. The CDR3 extends over 13 amino acids. Germline V gene lookup returns CDR1 MNHNY and CDR2 SVGAGI (reference sequence). The CDR3 protein is CAADSHMNTEAFF. As DNA, the CDR3 is TGTGCCGCGGACAGCCACATGAACACTGAAGCTTTCTTT.

This sequence joins TRBV28 and TRBJ1-4; tentative D call: TRBD1 (5 bases). CDR1 and CDR2 (germline): MDHEN, SYDVKM. This CDR3 spans 15 amino acids. The ends were cut back, 3 bases at V and 5 bases at J, with 13 bases in the middle. For the CDR3, the DNA is TGTGCCAGCAGTTTTGGGGCCCAGCTGAATGAAAAACTGTTTTTT. Amino acid sequence: CASSFGAQLNEKLFF. The whole variable domain, remainder taken from reference TRBV28 and TRBJ1-4, is DVKVTQSSRYLVKRTGEKVFLECVQDMDHENMFWYRQDPGLGLRLIYFSYDVKMKEKGDIPEGYSVSREKKERFSLILESASTNQTSMYLCASSFGAQLNEKLFFGSGTQLSVL.

This chain connects TRBV30 to TRBJ2-5; D uncertain. Trimming left V 0 bases short and J 2 bases short, with 7 bases between. Germline CDR1 and CDR2: GTSNPN and SVGIG (reference sequence). The CDR3 totals 13 residues. The CDR3 is CAWSVGVQETQYF. CDR3 bases: TGTGCCTGGAGTGTAGGCGTTCAAGAGACCCAGTACTTC.

This chain uses TRBV5-1 with TRBJ2-7, with D possibly being TRBD2 (6 bases). Germline V gene sequence: CDR1 SGHRS, CDR2 YFSETQ. This CDR3 is 13 amino acids long. Between the trimmed V and J ends, which lost 5 bases and 7 bases, there was a span of 16 bases. CDR3 protein: CASRFDSAGEQYF. The CDR3 DNA follows: TGCGCCAGCAGATTTGACAGCGCGGGGGAGCAGTACTTC.

The chain couples TRBV27 to TRBJ2-3; D uncertain. The CDR3 spans 13 residues. CDR1 is MNHEY and CDR2 is SMNVEV in the germline V gene (reference sequence). The V end lost 3 bases, the J end lost 10 bases, and 14 bases lay between the germline ends. This CDR3 is CASSFFGDSPQYF. For the CDR3, the DNA is TGTGCCAGCAGTTTTTTTGGGGATAGTCCGCAGTATTTT.

Only one count was recorded for this clone. The V and J genes are TRBV6-5 and TRBJ1-1, with D perhaps TRBD1 (6 bases). Germline-derived CDR1 and CDR2 are MNHEY and SVGAGI. V shed 5 bases and J shed 8 bases, with 15 bases lying between them. The CDR3 runs to 13 residues. The CDR3 region is CASSPNRVAEAFF. In DNA form, the CDR3 reads TGTGCCAGCAGTCCAAACAGGGTGGCGGAAGCTTTCTTT.

The count of this clone is one. The chain employs TRBV7-2 and TRBJ2-2, with no clear D. The CDR3 covers 13 residues. Germline CDR1 and CDR2: SGHTA and FQGNSA. V was pared by 5 bases and J by 7 bases, with 11 bases between. CDR3 amino acids: CASSLNVVGELFF. The CDR3 nucleotides are TGTGCCAGCAGCCTGAATGTGGTCGGGGAGCTGTTTTTT.

This chain links TRBV7-3 with TRBJ2-2, with D possibly matching TRBD2 (5 bases). This CDR3 region has 14 residues. Between the trimmed V and J ends, which lost 5 bases and 3 bases, there was a span of 10 bases. CDR1 is SGHTA and CDR2 is FQGTGA in the germline V gene. CDR3: CASSREGHTGELFF. The CDR3 DNA reads as TGTGCCAGCAGCCGAGAGGGCCACACCGGGGAGCTGTTTTTT.

This rearrangement joins TRBV15 to TRBJ1-4; TRBD1 might be the D (5 bases). V gave up 9 bases and J gave up 3 bases, with 11 bases separating them. This CDR3 contains 13 residues. In germline, CDR1 is LNHNV, CDR2 YYDKDF (reference sequence). CDR3 sequence: CATTRGSNEKLFF. CDR3 nucleotide sequence: TGTGCCACTACTCGGGGGTCTAATGAAAAACTGTTTTTT.

This clone was detected once. V gene TRBV7-2 combines with J gene TRBJ1-4; 8 nucleotides align to TRBD1. CDR3 length equals 16 residues. V lost 1 base and J lost 4; bases outside the gene matches: 5. Germline values: CDR1 SGHTA, CDR2 FQGNSA. The CDR3 loop reads CASSLDQGAFNEKLFF. CDR3 sequence (DNA): TGTGCCAGCAGCTTAGATCAGGGGGCCTTTAATGAAAAACTGTTTTTT.

The chain combines TRBV29-1 with TRBJ2-1, with D unclear. V lost 5 bases, J lost 2 bases, and 7 bases lay in between. Germline V CDR1 and CDR2: SQVTM, ANQGSEA. The CDR3 extends over 12 amino acids. CDR3 DNA: TGCAGCGTTAGAGTGACCTACAATGAGCAGTTCTTC. Translating gives CSVRVTYNEQFF.

The rearrangement joins TRBV4-1 to TRBJ1-6; D remains ambiguous. The length of the CDR3 is 13 residues. Germline V CDR1 and CDR2: MGHRA, YSYEKL. V lost 3 bases and J lost 5, with 5 bases in between. This CDR3 reads CASSQADNSPLHF. The DNA of the CDR3 is TGCGCCAGCAGCCAGGCGGATAATTCACCCCTCCACTTT.